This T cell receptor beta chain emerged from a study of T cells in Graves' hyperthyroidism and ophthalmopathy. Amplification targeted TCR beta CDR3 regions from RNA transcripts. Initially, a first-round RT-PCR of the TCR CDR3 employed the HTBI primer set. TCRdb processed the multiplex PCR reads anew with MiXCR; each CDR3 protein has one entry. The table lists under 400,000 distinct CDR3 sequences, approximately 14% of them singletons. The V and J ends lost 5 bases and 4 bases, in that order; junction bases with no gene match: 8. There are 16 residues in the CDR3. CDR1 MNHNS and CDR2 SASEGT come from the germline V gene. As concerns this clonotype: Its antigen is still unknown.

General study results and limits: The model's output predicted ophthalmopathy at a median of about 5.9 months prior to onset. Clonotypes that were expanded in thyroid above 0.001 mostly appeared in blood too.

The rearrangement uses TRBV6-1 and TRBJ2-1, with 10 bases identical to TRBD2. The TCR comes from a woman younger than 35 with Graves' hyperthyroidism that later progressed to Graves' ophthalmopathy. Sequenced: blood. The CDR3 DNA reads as TGTGCCAGCAGTAGACCCGGGACTAGCGTATACAATGAGCAGTTCTTC. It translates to CASSRPGTSVYNEQFF.